Shown below are 7 T cell receptor beta chains from a single sample sequenced in a study of T cell responses to AZD1222 COVID-19 vaccine. Some clones are missing from TCRdb's copy, which holds only in-frame ones; the method was immunoSEQ multiplex PCR. The sample carries about 110,000 clones, about 88% recorded once. Sequencing used peripheral blood, obtained on day 0 of AZD1222 vaccination. Receptors originate from an adult in good health.

The rearrangement links TRBV19 to TRBJ2-7; TRBD2 agrees at 7 bases. The CDR3 is 14 residues long. V was pared by 4 bases and J by 0 bases, with 3 bases of the junction left unmatched. Germline assignment: CDR1 LNHDA and CDR2 SQIVND (reference sequence). This CDR3 is CASSKLARSYEQYF. The CDR3 DNA reads as TGTGCCAGTAGTAAACTAGCGCGCTCCTACGAGCAGTACTTC. Complete variable domain (other parts from reference TRBV19 and TRBJ2-7): DGGITQSPKYLFRKEGQNVTLSCEQNLNHDAMYWYRQDPGQGLRLIYYSQIVNDFQKGDIAEGYSVSREKKESFPLTVTSAQKNPTAFYLCASSKLARSYEQYFGPGTRLTVT.

The chain carries TRBV2 and TRBJ1-2; no clear D. The CDR3 runs to 13 residues. V was shortened by 6 bases and J by 2 bases, with 10 bases between the two germline ends. Germline V gene sequence: CDR1 SNHLY, CDR2 FYNNEI. CDR3 protein: CASRPTVNYGYTF. CDR3 coding DNA: TGTGCCAGCAGGCCGACGGTGAACTATGGCTACACCTTC.

The rearrangement joins TRBV11-3 to TRBJ2-5; D is uncertain. Germline V gives CDR1 SGHNT, CDR2 YENEEA. With 5 bases removed from V and 0 bases from J, the gap between germline ends came to 16 bases. The length of the CDR3 is 16 residues. CDR3: CASSPDGPGYQETQYF. The DNA of the CDR3 is TGTGCCAGCAGCCCAGATGGGCCGGGTTACCAAGAGACCCAGTACTTC.

CDR3 region: CATSTRGGGELFF. The CDR3 bases are TGTGCCACCAGTACCAGGGGTGGAGGGGAGCTGTTTTTT. V and J are TRBV24-1 and TRBJ2-2; D perhaps matches TRBD1 (6 bases). The CDR3 is 13 amino acids. Germline V gives CDR1 KGHDR, CDR2 SFDVKD. Trimming removed 6 bases from V and 8 bases from J, with 12 bases in between.

The rearrangement joins TRBV5-6 to TRBJ2-7; possible D gene TRBD2, 7 bases. V was trimmed by 1 base and J by 0 bases, leaving 14 bases between them. Germline V CDR1 and CDR2: SGHDT, YYEEEE. This CDR3 comprises 16 residues. The CDR3 DNA reads as TGTGCCAGCAGCTTGAGTGGGGGGGCCTTCTCCTACGAGCAGTACTTC. This sequence encodes CASSLSGGAFSYEQYF.

Worth noting for this clone: The junction shows a germline mismatch at one end, possibly a read error. The chain combines TRBV5-1 with TRBJ2-1; tentative D call: TRBD2 (6 bases). Germline values: CDR1 SGHRS, CDR2 YFSETQ. CDR3 size: 11 residues. DNA for the CDR3: TGCGCCAGCAGCTTTAAGGGAGGACGACTCTTC. This codes for CASSFKGGRLF.

For this clone: Other DNA sequences in this specimen translate into the identical CDR3. The rearrangement uses TRBV30 and TRBJ2-7; D is possibly TRBD1 (6 bases). The germline V and J ends were trimmed by 0 bases and 3 bases, with 12 bases remaining between them. The CDR3 spans 14 residues. Germline V gene sequence: CDR1 GTSNPN, CDR2 SVGIG (reference sequence). This CDR3 reads CAWSVGTGSYEQYF. In nucleotides, the CDR3 is TGTGCCTGGAGTGTCGGAACAGGGAGCTACGAGCAGTACTTC.